Below, 30 T cell receptor beta chains from the same sample are listed, as sequenced in a study of blood T cells in healthy people across ages (dated by TCRdb to the mid-2010s). The method behind the library was 5' RACE. Data came from an Illumina HiSeq 2500. A second PCR of 7 to 11 cycles was performed with a sample-barcoded 5' primer and a J-beta primer mix. The public reads were reprocessed in TCRdb via fastp at Q25 and MiXCR, keeping in-frame beta chains. CDR3 protein sequences are deduplicated, and each keeps its most common genes and DNA. Within this sample are over 700,000 distinct CDR3 sequences, with about 48% of them counted one time only. 41% of the sample is taken by the ten largest. The material sequenced was blood. Source of these receptors: a man older than 75 in good health.

The V and J genes are TRBV7-3 and TRBJ2-1; maybe TRBD1 (6 bases). Deletions cut 5 bases from V and 8 bases from J, with 13 bases between. Per the germline V gene, CDR1 is SGHTA and CDR2 is FQGTGA. This CDR3 has 13 amino acids. CDR3 amino acids: CASSATGSHEQFF. Written as DNA, the CDR3 is TGTGCCAGCAGCGCCACAGGGTCCCATGAGCAGTTCTTC.

In its sample, this clonotype was seen a few times. The rearrangement links TRBV29-1 to TRBJ2-2; D is unresolved. The CDR3 length is 14 residues. Germline CDR1 SQVTM, CDR2 ANQGSEA. Trimming removed 6 bases from V and 1 base from J, with 12 bases in between. CDR3 region: CSVALVGNTGELFF. The CDR3 DNA is TGCAGCGTGGCCTTGGTTGGGAACACCGGGGAGCTGTTTTTT.

This chain links TRBV2 with TRBJ2-3; 12 bases are shared with TRBD2. CDR1 and CDR2 (germline): SNHLY, FYNNEI. The CDR3 totals 15 residues. With 8 bases clipped from V and 3 bases from J, the junction kept 6 bases outside the gene matches. The CDR3 reads CASRELAGGTDTQYF. CDR3 DNA: TGTGCCAGCCGCGAACTAGCGGGAGGAACAGATACGCAGTATTTT.

The V and J genes are TRBV7-2 and TRBJ1-2; D is possibly TRBD1 (5 bases). V was clipped by 5 bases and J by 6 bases, with 10 bases between them. CDR1 is SGHTA and CDR2 is FQGNSA in the germline V gene. This CDR3 region has 12 residues. CDR3 sequence (DNA): TGTGCCAGCAGCACCCCCAGGGATGGCTACACCTTC. This encodes CASSTPRDGYTF.

The genes are TRBV4-1 and TRBJ2-1, with D tentatively TRBD1 (6 bases). Looked up from germline, CDR1 is MGHRA and CDR2 is YSYEKL. The CDR3 sequence is 18 residues long. Trimming shortened V by 2 bases and J by 5 bases, and 22 bases separated the two germline ends. The CDR3 spells CASSQRTAVRVRDNEQFF. The CDR3 region has the DNA TGCGCCAGCAGCCAACGGACAGCCGTTAGGGTCAGGGACAATGAGCAGTTCTTC.

V and J are TRBV3-1 and TRBJ2-1, with 9 bases fitting TRBD2. Germline CDR1 LGHDT, CDR2 YNNKEL (reference sequence). The V gene end was trimmed by 1 base and the J gene end by 15 bases; junction bases not matched to a gene: 7. CDR3 length: 13 amino acids. CDR3 sequence (DNA): TGTGCCAGCAGCCAAGCAGCGGGAGGTTCCCGGTTCTTC. It encodes CASSQAAGGSRFF.

V usage is TRBV11-2 and J usage is TRBJ2-3; D tentatively reads TRBD1 or TRBD2 (5 bases each). V lost 0 bases to trimming and J lost 14 bases, with 18 bases between them. Germline CDR1 SGHAT, CDR2 FQNNGV. The CDR3 is 14 amino acids. The CDR3 sequence: CASSLDGALRYAYF. The CDR3 DNA follows: TGTGCCAGCAGCTTAGACGGGGCCCTCAGATACGCGTATTTT. Combining the CDR3 with reference TRBV11-2 and TRBJ2-3 gives the whole variable domain EAGVAQSPRYKIIEKRQSVAFWCNPISGHATLYWYQQILGQGPKLLIQFQNNGVVDDSQLPKDRFSAERLKGVDSTLKIQPAKLEDSAVYLCASSLDGALRYAYFGPGTRLTVL.

This clonotype was recorded at least ten times. The CDR3 loop is CASSLGRNTEAFF. The CDR3 bases are TGTGCCAGCAGCTTAGGCAGGAACACTGAAGCTTTCTTT. The chain couples TRBV7-2 to TRBJ1-1; D ambiguous. V was trimmed by 1 base and J by 1 base, leaving 4 bases between them. The CDR3 is 13 residues long. Germline V gene sequence: CDR1 SGHTA, CDR2 FQGNSA. Supplemented by reference TRBV7-2 and TRBJ1-1, the full variable domain reads GAGVSQSPSNKVTEKGKDVELRCDPISGHTALYWYRQSLGQGLEFLIYFQGNSAPDKSGLPSDRFSAERTGGSVSTLTIQRTQQEDSAVYLCASSLGRNTEAFFGQGTRLTVV.

The chain carries TRBV30 and TRBJ2-1; 11 bases line up with TRBD2. CDR3 length: 16 amino acids. The junction had 12 bases not matched to a gene; V was cut back by 4 bases and J by 7 bases. Germline loops: CDR1 GTSNPN, CDR2 SVGIG (reference sequence). The CDR3 region is CAWNRDLAGGINEQFF. For the CDR3, the DNA is TGTGCCTGGAACAGGGACCTAGCGGGAGGAATTAATGAGCAGTTCTTC.

The chain has TRBV25-1 and TRBJ2-3; D gene unclear. Germline CDR1 MGHDK, CDR2 SYGVNS. The V gene lost 6 bases and the J gene lost 2 bases, with 6 bases spanning the gap. CDR3 length: 12 residues. CDR3 nucleotides: TGTGCCAGCAGGACCTTCACAGATACGCAGTATTTT. Translation: CASRTFTDTQYF.

The chain recombines TRBV20-1 with TRBJ1-6; 8 nucleotides line up with TRBD1. Germline V CDR1 and CDR2: DFQATT, SNEGSKA (reference sequence). J gave up 9 bases and V 6 bases, and 13 bases lay outside the gene matches. This CDR3 is 15 amino acids long. The CDR3 nucleotides read TGCAGTGCAAAACGCGTCCAGGGGGCGGTTTCACCCCTCCACTTT. Translating gives CSAKRVQGAVSPLHF.

This clonotype was observed a few times. The CDR3 DNA is TGTGCCAGCAGTTTGGGGGTACCCCCAAACATTCAGTACTTC. Translating it yields CASSLGVPPNIQYF. The chain uses TRBV12-3 or TRBV12-4 and TRBJ2-4; either TRBD1 or TRBD2 may supply D (5 bases each). The germline V and J ends were trimmed by 3 bases and 6 bases, with 12 bases remaining between them. The length of the CDR3 is 14 residues.

The rearrangement joins TRBV10-3 to TRBJ2-3; D is possibly TRBD2 (6 bases). CDR3 size: 15 residues. Looked up from germline, CDR1 is ENHRY and CDR2 is SYGVKD. V was cut by 4 bases and J by 0 bases, with 11 bases left in between. The CDR3 here is CAISGASASTDTQYF. Written as DNA, the CDR3 is TGTGCCATCAGTGGGGCTAGCGCTAGCACAGATACGCAGTATTTT.

The chain is built from TRBV7-9 and TRBJ1-2, with 8 bases matching TRBD1. Trimming removed 4 bases from V and 7 bases from J; junction bases left unmatched: 8. CDR3 length equals 14 residues. The germline gives CDR1 SEHNR, CDR2 FQNEAQ (reference sequence). CDR3 coding DNA: TGTGCCAGCAGCTCACGAACAGGGGGGATTGGCTACACCTTC. Its protein is CASSSRTGGIGYTF. The entire variable domain, with the rest obtained from reference TRBV7-9 and TRBJ1-2, is as follows: DTGVSQNPRHKITKRGQNVTFRCDPISEHNRLYWYRQTLGQGPEFLTYFQNEAQLEKSRLLSDRFSAERPKGSFSTLEIQRTEQGDSAMYLCASSSRTGGIGYTFGSGTRLTVV.

The rearrangement uses TRBV20-1 and TRBJ2-5; D not certain. The end of the DNA fits TRBJ2-7 better, so the J call may be wrong. The CDR3 loop spans 15 amino acids. CDR1 DFQATT and CDR2 SNEGSKA come from the germline V gene (reference sequence). CDR3 sequence reads: CSATRAPEPLYEQYF. The CDR3 region has the DNA TGCAGTGCCACCCGCGCTCCCGAACCCCTTTACGAGCAGTACTTC.

This clonotype was counted only a few times. This sequence joins TRBV3-1 and TRBJ2-1, with 7 bases fitting TRBD2. This CDR3 region has 16 residues. With V trimmed by 4 bases and J by 9 bases, 15 bases remained unmatched. CDR1 and CDR2 (germline): LGHDT, YNNKEL (reference sequence). Written as DNA, the CDR3 is TGTGCCAGCAGCCTCCATTCTAGCGGAGCTACGGGTGAGCAGTTCTTC. It specifies CASSLHSSGATGEQFF.

The gene calls are TRBV20-1 and TRBJ2-4; TRBD2 is a possible D gene (7 bases). The germline V gene encodes CDR1 DFQATT and CDR2 SNEGSKA (reference sequence). This CDR3 has 16 amino acids. Trimming stripped 6 bases from V and 0 bases from J, with 18 bases between. CDR3 amino acids: CSAQKGGRRAKNIQYF. The CDR3 DNA reads as TGCAGTGCACAGAAGGGGGGGAGGAGAGCCAAAAACATTCAGTACTTC.

The J gene is TRBJ2-6, the V gene TRBV5-1, with D possibly being TRBD1 or TRBD2 (7 bases each). In germline, CDR1 is SGHRS, CDR2 YFSETQ. The CDR3 is 17 amino acids. V lost 0 bases, J lost 2 bases, and 12 bases lay in between. CDR3 DNA sequence: TGCGCCAGCAGCTTGGTTCAGGGGGGGGCTGGGGCCAACGTCCTGACTTTC. This gives the protein CASSLVQGGAGANVLTF.

The chain carries TRBV2 and TRBJ2-1; D gene uncertain. Trimming took 3 bases from V and 2 from J, leaving 8 bases between them. Germline-derived CDR1 and CDR2 are SNHLY and FYNNEI. The CDR3 has 14 amino acids. The CDR3 DNA follows: TGTGCCAGCAGTGAGACTTTTGCCTACAATGAGCAGTTCTTC. It specifies CASSETFAYNEQFF.

This clonotype was observed at least ten times. V gene TRBV6-2 or TRBV6-3 combines with J gene TRBJ2-6; D is perhaps TRBD1 (5 bases). CDR1 MNHEY and CDR2 SVGEGT come from the germline V gene. The germline V and J ends were trimmed by 6 bases and 0 bases, with 15 bases remaining between them. This CDR3 region has 17 residues. The DNA of the CDR3 is TGTGCCAGCAGAAAAACAGGCCCGAGCTCTGGGGCCAACGTCCTGACTTTC. Residues: CASRKTGPSSGANVLTF.

The J gene is TRBJ2-1, the V gene TRBV14; D is uncertain. Germline loops: CDR1 SGHDN, CDR2 FVKESK. Between the trimmed V and J ends, which lost 3 bases and 9 bases, there was a span of 9 bases. This CDR3 region has 12 residues. This chain's CDR3 is CASSQSHREQFF. DNA for the CDR3: TGTGCCAGCAGCCAGAGCCATCGTGAGCAGTTCTTC.

The J gene is TRBJ2-3, the V gene TRBV29-1, with D uncertain. The CDR3 is 15 residues long. Trimming pared 7 bases from V and 2 bases from J, leaving 19 bases between. The germline V gene encodes CDR1 SQVTM and CDR2 ANQGSEA. This chain's CDR3 is CSGSPRPASTDTQYF. CDR3 nucleotide sequence: TGCAGCGGATCCCCTCGACCGGCTTCCACAGATACGCAGTATTTT.

A few counts support this clonotype. CDR3 residues: CSARQGRKSSYNEQYF. The CDR3 coding sequence is TGCAGCGCCCGACAGGGGAGGAAGAGCTCCTACAATGAGCAGTACTTC. The J gene is TRBJ2-1, the V gene TRBV29-1, with 8 bases lining up with TRBD1. The DNA matches TRBJ2-7 better at its end, which makes the J call doubtful. The germline V gene encodes CDR1 SQVTM and CDR2 ANQGSEA. The CDR3 spans 16 residues.

This clonotype was detected a few times. The V gene is TRBV6-6, the J gene TRBJ1-6, with 7 nucleotides matching TRBD1. Germline CDR1 reads MNHNY; CDR2 reads SVGAGI (reference sequence). V lost 5 bases to trimming and J lost 9 bases; unmatched junction nucleotides: 7. This CDR3 contains 14 residues. This CDR3 is CASSDRDRSSPLHF. For the CDR3, the DNA is TGTGCCAGCAGTGACAGGGACCGCAGTTCACCCCTCCACTTT.

This clonotype was seen a few times. The V call is TRBV6-5, the J call TRBJ2-3; D is unclear. V was pared by 8 bases and J by 0 bases, with 6 bases between. Germline-derived CDR1 and CDR2 are MNHEY and SVGAGI. This CDR3 spans 12 amino acids. CDR3 in amino acids: CASRTSTDTQYF. CDR3 sequence (DNA): TGTGCCAGCCGAACTAGCACAGATACGCAGTATTTT.

This clonotype turned up a few times. The rearrangement joins TRBV27 to TRBJ2-3; D may be TRBD2 (6 bases). Trimming shortened V by 5 bases and J by 14 bases, and 29 bases separated the two germline ends. Germline values: CDR1 MNHEY, CDR2 SMNVEV (reference sequence). The length of the CDR3 is 16 residues. CDR3 nucleotides: TGTGCCAGCAGTGGGGGGACGGGTTCCTTGAGGAGATACGCGTATTTT. Translation gives CASSGGTGSLRRYAYF.

The V and J genes are TRBV7-9 and TRBJ1-2; the D gene is possibly TRBD1 (5 bases). Germline V CDR1 and CDR2: SEHNR, FQNEAQ (reference sequence). CDR3 length equals 14 residues. The V end lost 1 base, the J end lost 4 bases, and 10 bases lay between the germline ends. The CDR3: CASSLGEGPYGYTF. In DNA, the CDR3 is TGTGCCAGCAGCTTAGGAGAGGGGCCCTATGGCTACACCTTC.

This clonotype was counted a few times. This rearrangement joins TRBV29-1 to TRBJ2-1; D is unresolved. The CDR3 consists of 10 residues. Germline V lookup: CDR1 SQVTM, CDR2 ANQGSEA. Deletions cut 4 bases from V and 9 bases from J, with 7 bases between. The CDR3 nucleotides are TGCAGCGTTGGTGGGCTTGAGCAGTTCTTC. It specifies CSVGGLEQFF.

V usage is TRBV7-2 and J usage is TRBJ2-1, with TRBD2 identical over 11 bases. V trimming: 5 bases; J trimming: 8 bases; junction bases outside the gene matches: 11. This CDR3 is built from 16 residues. CDR1 and CDR2 from the germline V gene are SGHTA and FQGNSA. The CDR3 loop is CASSEPLAGVLDEQFF. In nucleotides, the CDR3 is TGTGCCAGCAGCGAGCCACTAGCGGGAGTATTAGATGAGCAGTTCTTC.

The J gene is TRBJ1-6, the V gene TRBV5-1; D not resolved. The CDR3 runs 16 residues. The germline V gene has CDR1 SGHRS and CDR2 YFSETQ. V lost 0 bases and J lost 9, with 16 bases in between. CDR3 sequence reads: CASSLARPGLGSPLHF. The DNA for the CDR3 is TGCGCCAGCAGCTTGGCCCGGCCGGGCCTCGGTTCACCCCTCCACTTT.